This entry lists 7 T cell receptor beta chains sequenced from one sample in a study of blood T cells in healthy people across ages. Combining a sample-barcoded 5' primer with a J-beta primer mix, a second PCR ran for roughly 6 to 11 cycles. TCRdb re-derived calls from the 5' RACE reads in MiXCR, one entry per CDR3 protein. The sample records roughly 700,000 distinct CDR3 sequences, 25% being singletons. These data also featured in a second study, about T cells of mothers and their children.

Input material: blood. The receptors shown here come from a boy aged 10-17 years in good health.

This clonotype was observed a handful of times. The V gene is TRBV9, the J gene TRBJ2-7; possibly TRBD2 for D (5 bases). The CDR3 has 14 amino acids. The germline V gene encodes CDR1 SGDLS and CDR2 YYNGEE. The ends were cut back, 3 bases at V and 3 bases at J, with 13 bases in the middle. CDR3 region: CASSASVGGYEQYF. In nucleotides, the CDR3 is TGTGCCAGCAGCGCGTCGGTAGGAGGCTACGAGCAGTACTTC.

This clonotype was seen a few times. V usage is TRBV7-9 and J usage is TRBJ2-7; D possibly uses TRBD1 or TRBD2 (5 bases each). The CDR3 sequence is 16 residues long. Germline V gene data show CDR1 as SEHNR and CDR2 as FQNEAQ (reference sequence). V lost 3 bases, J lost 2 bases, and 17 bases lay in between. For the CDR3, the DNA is TGTGCCAGCAGCTTCGAGGGCTGGGGGTCTCCCTACGAGCAGTACTTC. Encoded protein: CASSFEGWGSPYEQYF.

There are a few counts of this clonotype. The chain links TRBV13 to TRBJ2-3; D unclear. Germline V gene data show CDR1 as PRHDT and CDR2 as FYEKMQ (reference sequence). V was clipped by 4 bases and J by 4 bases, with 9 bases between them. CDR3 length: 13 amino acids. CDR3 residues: CASSSVSPDTQYF. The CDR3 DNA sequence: TGTGCCAGCAGCTCCGTCAGCCCAGATACGCAGTATTTT.

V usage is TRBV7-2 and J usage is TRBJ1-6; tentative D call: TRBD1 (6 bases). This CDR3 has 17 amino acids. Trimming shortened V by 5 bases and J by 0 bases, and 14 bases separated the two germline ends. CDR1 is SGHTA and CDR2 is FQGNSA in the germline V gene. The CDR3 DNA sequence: TGTGCCAGCAGCCCCGGACAGCCGAGCTCCTATAATTCACCCCTCCACTTT. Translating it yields CASSPGQPSSYNSPLHF.

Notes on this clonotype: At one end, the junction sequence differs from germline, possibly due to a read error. The CDR3 region has the DNA TGTGCCACCAGCAGAGATCTCGTAAGCAAACAGCCCCAGCATTTT. It translates to CATSRDLVSKQPQHF. The chain carries TRBV15 and TRBJ1-5; D gene uncertain. Germline V gene lookup returns CDR1 LNHNV and CDR2 YYDKDF (reference sequence). The CDR3 is 15 residues long.

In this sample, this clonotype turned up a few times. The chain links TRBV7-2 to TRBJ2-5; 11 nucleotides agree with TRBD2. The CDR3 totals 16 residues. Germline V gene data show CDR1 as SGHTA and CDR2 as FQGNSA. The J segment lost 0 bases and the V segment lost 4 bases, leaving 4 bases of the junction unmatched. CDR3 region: CASSSLAGEYQETQYF. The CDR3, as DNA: TGTGCCAGCAGCTCACTAGCGGGGGAGTACCAAGAGACCCAGTACTTC.

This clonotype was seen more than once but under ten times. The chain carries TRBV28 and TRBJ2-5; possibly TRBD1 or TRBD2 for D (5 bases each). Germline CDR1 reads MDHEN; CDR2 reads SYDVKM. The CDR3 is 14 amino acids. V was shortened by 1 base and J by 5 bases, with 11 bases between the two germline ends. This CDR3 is CASSLLRGFETQYF. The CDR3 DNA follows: TGTGCCAGCAGTTTATTGAGGGGTTTCGAGACCCAGTACTTC.